This TCR beta chain was obtained from a study of shared clonotypes between healthy human individuals. A word on this clone: The antigen is undetermined.

CDR1 is SGHRS and CDR2 is YFSETQ in the germline V gene. This CDR3 has 15 amino acids. With V trimmed by 4 bases and J by 4 bases, 6 bases remained unmatched. Regarding the study as a whole: Depth of sequencing was expected to influence donor clonotype sharing.

Replicate sorted-subset PCRs were loaded with around 200 ng DNA, approximately 31,000 T cell genomes. Libraries were prepared by immunoSEQ multiplex PCR; TCRdb keeps only in-frame clonotypes and omits some of them. The repertoire holds approximately 2.3 million clones, with over 90% as singletons. The study separated CD4+ cells into CD45RA+ naive and CD45RA-negative memory subsets. The receptor was derived from a man between 18 and 29 years old in good health. Some clones in this sample may be carry-over from other donors' samples. Sequences were obtained from naive CD4+ T cells from PBMCs. Subset denoted: CD45RA+ positively selected. This chain joins TRBV5-1 and TRBJ2-3, with TRBD2 matching over 10 bases. The CDR3 sequence is CASSLAGDRSDTQYF. Written as DNA, the CDR3 is TGCGCCAGCAGCCTAGCGGGAGACAGATCAGATACGCAGTATTTT.